This record looks at one T cell receptor beta chain sequence and its context. This CDR3 comprises 12 residues. Trimming removed 6 bases from V and 7 bases from J; junction bases left unmatched: 5. These data come from a study of blood T cell repertoires in COVID-19. At the level of the study: Acute and convalescent COVID-19 specimens originated in the United States, Italy and Spain. The analysed material was cDNA or gDNA that came from T cells, B-cell-depleted T cells, or PBMCs.

Per the original methods: For nucleated cells, counts were estimated from reference gene primer amplification. Libraries were prepared by immunoSEQ multiplex PCR; TCRdb keeps only in-frame clonotypes and omits some of them. Clone size and the V and J calls come from that table; the DNA yielded D and trimming. The sample includes approximately 230,000 clones, about nine tenths of them seen just once. The receptor's source is a man aged 30-40 years who had recovered from COVID-19. The rearrangement links TRBV12-3 or TRBV12-4 to TRBJ2-5, with 7 bases matching TRBD2. Specimen: peripheral blood. The CDR3 region has the DNA TGTGCCAGCAGCCTCCCGGGGGGGACCCAGTACTTC. Translated, it gives CASSLPGGTQYF.